Listed below are T cell receptor beta chains from one sample, sequenced in a study of shared clonotypes between healthy human individuals. Some clones are missing from TCRdb's copy, which holds only in-frame ones; the method was immunoSEQ multiplex PCR. The data contain 1.5 million to 2.5 million clones, about 95% of them singletons. Sequenced: naive CD8+ T cells sorted from blood. The origin of the receptors is a man younger than 35 in good health. Each CDR3 is given with its conserved first and last residue. The D gene is left open where the match is weak. The size entry is marked missing in some rows and otherwise reads once, few, many or a size class.

CASALGTAAHNEQFF | TGTGCTAGTGCCCTTGGAACGGCTGCACACAATGAGCAGTTCTTC | TRBJ2-1 | TRBV12-5 | - | -
CASSLSAGTGGHHEQYF | TGTGCCAGCAGTTTATCCGCCGGGACAGGGGGCCACCACGAGCAGTACTTC | TRBJ2-7 | TRBV27 | - | TRBD1
CASSVAGNQPQHF | TGTGCCAGCAGCGTAGCAGGGAATCAGCCCCAGCATTTT | TRBJ1-5 | TRBV9 | once | -
CASSSDTYYNEQFF | TGTGCCAGCAGCTCCGACACTTACTACAATGAGCAGTTCTTC | TRBJ2-1 | TRBV5-4 | once | -
CASSPGYEQYF | TGTGCCAGCTCACCAGGATACGAGCAGTACTTC | TRBJ2-7 | TRBV18 | - | -
CASSQGLAGGLYEQYF | TGCGCCAGCAGCCAGGGCCTGGCGGGCGGGCTCTACGAGCAGTACTTC | TRBJ2-7 | TRBV4-3 | - | -
CAIGESDSSNTGELFF | TGTGCCATCGGGGAATCGGACAGTTCGAACACCGGGGAGCTGTTTTTT | TRBJ2-2 | TRBV10-3 | - | -
CAWNWGTSNEKLFF | TGTGCCTGGAACTGGGGGACGTCTAATGAAAAACTGTTTTTT | TRBJ1-4 | TRBV30 | once | -
CASSLPMGEAFF | TGCGCCAGCAGCCTTCCGATGGGTGAAGCTTTCTTT | TRBJ1-1 | TRBV5-1 | - | -
CASSQDRGSYEQYF | TGCGCCAGCAGCCAAGACCGGGGGTCCTACGAGCAGTACTTC | TRBJ2-7 | TRBV4-3 | - | -
CASSFAGQGYEQYF | TGTGCCAGCAGCTTTGCGGGACAGGGCTACGAGCAGTACTTC | TRBJ2-7 | TRBV7-9 | - | TRBD1
CACTGVNYGYTF | TGTGCCTGTACAGGAGTTAACTATGGCTACACCTTC | TRBJ1-2 | TRBV30 | - | -
CASSLEIGRLYEQYF | TGTGCCAGCAGCTTGGAAATAGGGCGCCTATACGAGCAGTACTTC | TRBJ2-7 | TRBV5-5 | - | -
CASSESKEGEFYGYTF | TGCGCCAGCAGTGAGTCTAAAGAGGGGGAGTTCTATGGCTACACCTTC | TRBJ1-2 | TRBV10-2 | - | -
CASSKGQGADYGYTF | TGTGCCAGCAGCAAAGGACAGGGGGCCGACTATGGCTACACCTTC | TRBJ1-2 | TRBV21-1 | - | -
CASSLQAADTQYF | TGTGCCAGTAGTCTCCAAGCGGCAGATACGCAGTATTTT | TRBJ2-3 | TRBV19 | once | -